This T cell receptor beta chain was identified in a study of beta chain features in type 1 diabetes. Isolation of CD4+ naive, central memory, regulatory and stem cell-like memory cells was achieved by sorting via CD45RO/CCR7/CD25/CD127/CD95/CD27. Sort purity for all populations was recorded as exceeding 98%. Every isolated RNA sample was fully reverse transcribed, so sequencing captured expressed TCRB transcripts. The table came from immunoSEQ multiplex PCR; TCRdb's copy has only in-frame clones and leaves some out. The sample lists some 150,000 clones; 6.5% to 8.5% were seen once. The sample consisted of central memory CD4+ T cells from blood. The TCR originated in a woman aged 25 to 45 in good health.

DNA for the CDR3: TGTGCCAGTAGTATAGATCGGAGGCGGACAGGGGGCGTTGAAGCTTTCTTT. Translating gives CASSIDRRRTGGVEAFF. The chain combines TRBV19 with TRBJ1-1, with 11 bases that match TRBD1. Germline CDR1 reads LNHDA; CDR2 reads SQIVND (reference sequence). Losses at the gene ends were 0 bases for V and 7 bases for J; bases not matched to a gene: 10. This CDR3 is built from 17 residues. The variable domain in full, with the rest retrieved from reference TRBV19 and TRBJ1-1, is DGGITQSPKYLFRKEGQNVTLSCEQNLNHDAMYWYRQDPGQGLRLIYYSQIVNDFQKGDIAEGYSVSREKKESFPLTVTSAQKNPTAFYLCASSIDRRRTGGVEAFFGQGTRLTVV.